Following are 4 T cell receptor beta chains from one sample sequenced in a study of tumor and adjacent non-tumor tissue in lung cancer. Three rounds of nested PCR, following a modified ARM-PCR protocol, produced the TCRbeta library. Using its own MiXCR run on the multiplex PCR reads, TCRdb lists one record per CDR3 protein. This table has 68,000 or so distinct CDR3 sequences, 55% to 70% appearing once. RNA was extracted from bulk tissue without any cell sorting. Sequencing used lung tumor tissue. The receptors stem from a man aged 45-65 years with non-small cell lung cancer.

The gene calls are TRBV29-1 and TRBJ2-3, with 7 bases identical to TRBD2. The CDR3 extends over 15 amino acids. J lost 4 bases, V lost 7 bases, and 14 bases had no gene match. CDR1 and CDR2 (germline): SQVTM, ANQGSEA. DNA of the CDR3: TGCAGCGCCACGATCGAGGGAACTAGCGCAGATACGCAGTATTTT. Residues: CSATIEGTSADTQYF.

The gene calls are TRBV7-9 and TRBJ2-3; possible D gene TRBD2, 6 bases. This CDR3 spans 14 amino acids. Germline CDR1 reads SEHNR; CDR2 reads FQNEAQ (reference sequence). V lost 1 base and J 8 bases, leaving 13 bases between the germline ends. The chain's CDR3 is CASSLVGGFGTQYF. The DNA for the CDR3 is TGTGCCAGCAGCTTAGTGGGGGGATTTGGTACGCAGTATTTT.

The chain is built from TRBV5-1 and TRBJ2-7; TRBD2 agrees at 9 bases. CDR3 length equals 15 residues. The V segment lost 3 bases and the J segment 9 bases; nucleotides outside the gene matches: 13. Germline CDR1 reads SGHRS; CDR2 reads YFSETQ. CDR3 residues: CASSSLAGVPGGQYF. The CDR3 bases are TGCGCCAGCAGCTCCTTAGCGGGAGTCCCCGGCGGGCAGTACTTC.

This clonotype was seen many times. The chain couples TRBV5-4 to TRBJ2-7, with 9 bases identical to TRBD1. The CDR3 sequence is 16 residues long. From germline, CDR1 is SGHNT and CDR2 YYREEE (reference sequence). Trimming removed 4 bases from V and 1 base from J; junction bases left unmatched: 9. CDR3 in amino acids: CASSLRPGQGSYEQYF. As DNA, the CDR3 is TGTGCCAGCAGCCTGAGACCAGGACAGGGGTCCTACGAGCAGTACTTC.